This TCR beta chain was recovered during a study of blood T cell repertoires in COVID-19. Study as a whole: Samples taken during acute and convalescent COVID-19 were collected in the United States, Italy and Spain.

This CDR3 is built from 11 residues. CDR1 is LGHNT and CDR2 is FRNRAP in the germline V gene. The V end was cut by 5 bases, the J end by 10 bases, with 11 bases between. Here immunoSEQ multiplex PCR was the method, and the copy in TCRdb shows in-frame clones only, minus some. The repertoire holds about 50,000 clones, with about nine tenths as singletons. The genes are TRBV12-5 and TRBJ1-1; D is unresolved. Sequencing used peripheral blood. The sequence was collected from a man older than 75 with active or convalescent COVID-19. As DNA, the CDR3 is TGTGCTAGTGGTCCCGGACTCGGAGCTTTCTTT. Amino acid sequence: CASGPGLGAFF.